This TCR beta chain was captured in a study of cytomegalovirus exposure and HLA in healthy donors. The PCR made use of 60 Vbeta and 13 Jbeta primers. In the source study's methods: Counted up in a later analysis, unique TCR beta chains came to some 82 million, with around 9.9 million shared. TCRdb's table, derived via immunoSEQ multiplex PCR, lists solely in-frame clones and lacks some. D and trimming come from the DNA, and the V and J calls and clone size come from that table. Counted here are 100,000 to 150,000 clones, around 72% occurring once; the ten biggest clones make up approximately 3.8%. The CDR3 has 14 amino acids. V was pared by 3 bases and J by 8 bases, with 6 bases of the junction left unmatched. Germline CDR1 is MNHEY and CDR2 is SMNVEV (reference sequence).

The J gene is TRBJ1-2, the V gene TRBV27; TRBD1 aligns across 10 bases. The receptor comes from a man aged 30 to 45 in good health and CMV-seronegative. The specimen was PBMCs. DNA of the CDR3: TGTGCCAGCAGTTTTACAGACAGGGGGCGCGGCTACACCTTC. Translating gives CASSFTDRGRGYTF.